The clone carrying this TCR beta chain was picked up a small number of times. The antigen is undetermined. These data belong to a study of cytomegalovirus exposure and HLA in healthy donors. The study, taken as a whole, reports: Using a false discovery rate of 0.05, a later analysis showed that approximately 17,000 TCR beta sequences were associated with HLA alleles.

Germline V gene data show CDR1 as MNHNS and CDR2 as SASEGT. This CDR3 has 15 amino acids. The J segment lost 2 bases and the V segment lost 3 bases, leaving 3 bases of the junction unmatched. In the PCR, 60 Vbeta and 13 Jbeta primers were used. Sequencing was performed with immunoSEQ multiplex PCR; in TCRdb, only in-frame clones are kept and a portion is missing. The sample yields 100,000 to 150,000 clones, 60% to 85% seen once. The source material was PBMCs. The chain carries TRBV6-1 and TRBJ2-7, with 11 bases matching TRBD2. The TCR was taken from a female donor in good health and CMV-seronegative. CDR3 sequence: CASSEGLAEPYEQYF. DNA of the CDR3: TGTGCCAGCAGTGAGGGACTAGCGGAACCCTACGAGCAGTACTTC.